This is a list of T cell receptor beta chains from one sample in a study of OX40 agonist ivuxolimab in advanced cancers. Here immunoSEQ multiplex PCR was the method, and the copy in TCRdb shows in-frame clones only, minus some. The repertoire holds roughly 30,000 clones, with 80% to 90% as singletons. The sequencing used CD4+ or CD8+ T cells sorted from blood, collected in a trial of the OX40 agonist ivuxolimab. These receptors were collected from an adult with an advanced solid tumor such as melanoma, head and neck, liver or kidney cancer. The CDR3 runs from the conserved cysteine through the conserved F or W. The D gene is left open where the match is weak. Only some rows state a clone size, as once, few, many or a class for expanded clones.

d_call clone_size j_call v_call cdr3_aa cdr3_nt
- - TRBJ1-1 TRBV5-8 CASSLGRGPNTEAFF TGTGCCAGCAGCTTGGGCAGGGGCCCGAACACTGAAGCTTTCTTT
- - TRBJ1-1 TRBV5-4 CASSQDAGDEAFF TGTGCCAGCAGCCAAGACGCGGGAGACGAAGCTTTCTTT
TRBD1 - TRBJ1-5 TRBV28 CASSFGTGRQPQHF TGTGCCAGCAGCTTTGGGACAGGTAGGCAGCCCCAGCATTTT
- - TRBJ2-2 TRBV14 CASSLFRGAGNTGELFF TGTGCCAGCAGCCTGTTTAGGGGGGCAGGAAACACCGGGGAGCTGTTTTTT
- - TRBJ2-7 TRBV28 CASSATRIFTYEQYF TGTGCCAGCAGTGCGACGAGAATCTTTACCTACGAGCAGTACTTC
- - TRBJ2-2 TRBV19 CASSYPPGELFF TGTGCCAGTAGTTACCCCCCCGGGGAGCTGTTTTTT
- - TRBJ1-6 TRBV11-2 CASSGGIRTEGNSPLHF TGTGCCAGCAGCGGAGGCATCAGGACCGAAGGTAATTCACCCCTCCACTTT
- - TRBJ1-2 TRBV28 CASSPGGLANYGYTF TGTGCCAGCAGTCCTGGAGGGTTAGCTAACTATGGCTACACCTTC
- few TRBJ2-3 TRBV30 CAWSYRESTDTQYF TGTGCCTGGAGCTACAGGGAGTCCACAGATACGCAGTATTTT
TRBD2 - TRBJ2-7 TRBV27 CASRPNSGGARGEQYF TGTGCCAGCAGGCCAAACTCGGGAGGGGCCCGGGGCGAGCAGTACTTC
- - TRBJ2-7 TRBV6-5 CASSTGRTQYF TGTGCCAGCTCAACAGGGAGGACTCAGTACTTC
- few TRBJ2-5 TRBV6-6 CASSYSGGQETQYF TGTGCCAGCAGTTACTCCGGGGGCCAAGAGACCCAGTACTTC
- - TRBJ2-7 TRBV28 CASSLYGLYWEQYF TGTGCCAGCAGTTTATACGGACTATATTGGGAGCAGTACTTC
TRBD1 once TRBJ1-5 TRBV19 CASSPWGQGIGQPQHF TGTGCCAGTAGCCCTTGGGGACAGGGAATCGGTCAGCCCCAGCATTTT
- - TRBJ2-7 TRBV6-5 CASSSQVVASEQYF TGTGCCAGCAGTTCCCAGGTAGTAGCCTCCGAGCAGTACTTC
TRBD2 - TRBJ2-7 TRBV28 CASRRLAGAPPHEQYF TGTGCCAGCAGAAGACTAGCGGGGGCCCCCCCCCACGAGCAGTACTTC
- - TRBJ2-2 TRBV5-1 CASSPYQAPGELFF TGCGCCAGCAGCCCATATCAGGCGCCCGGGGAGCTGTTTTTT
TRBD2 - TRBJ2-3 TRBV2 CASSESRLAGPTDTQYF TGTGCCAGCAGTGAATCACGGCTAGCGGGACCCACAGATACGCAGTATTTT
TRBD1 - TRBJ2-2 TRBV5-5 CASSWTGNTGELFF TGTGCCAGCAGCTGGACAGGGAACACCGGGGAGCTGTTTTTT
- once TRBJ1-1 TRBV13 CASSLGLSRVNEAFF TGTGCCAGCAGCTTAGGTTTGTCCAGGGTGAATGAAGCTTTCTTT
- - TRBJ1-1 TRBV18 CASSPRTGGKGNTEAFF TGTGCCAGCTCACCGAGAACAGGTGGGAAAGGGAACACTGAAGCTTTCTTT
- - TRBJ1-1 TRBV15 CATRLTGTTNTEAFF TGTGCCACCAGACTAACCGGGACAACGAACACTGAAGCTTTCTTT
- - TRBJ2-1 TRBV6-1 CASIRQGGNEQFF TGTGCCAGCATCCGGCAGGGGGGGAATGAGCAGTTCTTC
- once TRBJ1-6 TRBV6-1 CASSEGRGSPLHF TGTGCCAGCAGTGAAGGGAGGGGATCACCCCTCCACTTT